Listed below are T cell receptor beta chains from one sample, sequenced in a study of cytomegalovirus exposure and HLA in healthy donors. The assay was immunoSEQ multiplex PCR, and TCRdb's table has in-frame clones only and misses some. The data show 150,000 or so clones, over 65% seen once. Input material: PBMCs. The source of these receptors is a man in his late teens or twenties in good health and CMV-seropositive. Each CDR3 is given with its conserved first and last residue. A D gene is named only where the DNA matches it firmly. Size tells how often a clone was seen (once, few, many) or the class of an expanded clone, and some rows leave it out.

j_call v_call clone_size d_call cdr3_aa cdr3_nt
TRBJ1-1 TRBV19 NA TRBD1 CASGQEAIMNTEAFF TGTGCCAGTGGACAGGAGGCTATTATGAACACTGAAGCTTTCTTT
TRBJ1-1 TRBV30 NA NA CAWKQVNTEAFF TGTGCCTGGAAACAGGTGAACACTGAAGCTTTCTTT
TRBJ2-5 TRBV5-1 once NA CASSYGQHQETQYF TGCGCCAGCAGCTACGGACAGCACCAAGAGACCCAGTACTTC
TRBJ1-1 TRBV2 NA NA CASSESGGTEAFF TGTGCCAGCAGTGAATCCGGGGGCACTGAAGCTTTCTTT
TRBJ1-1 TRBV29-1 NA NA CSVEPETGFEAFF TGCAGCGTTGAGCCCGAGACCGGGTTTGAAGCTTTCTTT
TRBJ1-6 TRBV5-8 NA TRBD1 CASRWDRGGYNSPLHF TGTGCCAGCAGGTGGGACAGGGGAGGCTATAATTCACCCCTCCACTTT
TRBJ2-5 TRBV5-5 NA TRBD2 CASSSLPGGPVETQYF TGTGCCAGCAGCTCTTTACCGGGAGGGCCTGTGGAGACCCAGTACTTC
TRBJ1-2 TRBV29-1 NA TRBD1 CSVLQGGTPVRLNYGYTF TGCAGCGTTTTACAGGGGGGAACTCCAGTCCGGCTTAACTATGGCTACACCTTC
TRBJ2-7 TRBV4-1 NA NA CASSLGDEQYF TGCGCCAGCAGCCTCGGGGACGAGCAGTACTTC
TRBJ2-7 TRBV7-9 NA NA CASSVMSQGSEQYF TGTGCCAGCAGCGTTATGTCGCAGGGTTCCGAGCAGTACTTC
TRBJ1-6 TRBV18 NA NA CASSPDSHSPLHF TGTGCCAGCTCACCGGACAGCCATTCACCCCTCCACTTT
TRBJ2-7 TRBV6-4 few NA CASRGFREFSSYEQYF TGTGCCAGCAGGGGTTTCAGGGAATTCAGCTCCTACGAGCAGTACTTC
TRBJ2-7 TRBV2 NA NA CASRLVSYEQYF TGTGCCAGCAGACTCGTCTCCTACGAGCAGTACTTC
TRBJ2-1 TRBV7-2 NA TRBD2 CASTHGGGAPGGNEQFF TGTGCCAGCACCCACGGGGGAGGGGCCCCCGGAGGGAATGAGCAGTTCTTC
TRBJ2-7 TRBV9 few TRBD2 CASSVDAGVAGSYEQYF TGTGCCAGCAGCGTAGACGCCGGGGTAGCGGGGAGCTACGAGCAGTACTTC
TRBJ1-1 TRBV9 NA TRBD1 CASSVYRDRGNTEAFF TGTGCCAGCAGCGTATACCGGGACAGGGGGAACACTGAAGCTTTCTTT
TRBJ2-3 TRBV7-6 few TRBD2 CASSLAASGGGDTQYF TGTGCCAGCAGCTTAGCGGCAAGCGGGGGGGGAGATACGCAGTATTTT
TRBJ2-7 TRBV7-8 few TRBD2 CASSPAGTSSYEQYF TGTGCCAGCAGCCCAGCCGGGACTAGCTCCTACGAGCAGTACTTC
TRBJ1-2 TRBV30 NA TRBD1 CAWSVSGTGGRGYTF TGTGCCTGGAGTGTATCCGGGACAGGGGGCAGAGGCTACACCTTC
TRBJ2-1 TRBV9 few NA CASSASGTRDEQFF TGTGCCAGCAGCGCCTCCGGGACAAGGGATGAGCAGTTCTTC
TRBJ2-7 TRBV7-6 few NA CASSLHLGGTYEQYF TGTGCCAGCAGCTTACACTTGGGAGGTACCTACGAGCAGTACTTC
TRBJ1-1 TRBV11-2 NA TRBD1 CASSLSGGLTEAFF TGTGCCAGCAGCTTGTCAGGGGGATTAACTGAAGCTTTCTTT
TRBJ2-3 TRBV6-5 NA TRBD1 CASSYSNRGTDTQYF TGTGCCAGCAGTTACTCGAACAGGGGAACAGATACGCAGTATTTT
TRBJ2-5 TRBV11-1 NA NA CASRGVETQYF TGTGCCAGCAGAGGGGTCGAGACCCAGTACTTC
TRBJ2-1 TRBV6-4 many NA CASSGDSHNEQFF TGTGCCAGCAGTGGTGACAGCCACAATGAGCAGTTCTTC
TRBJ1-1 TRBV7-9 NA NA CASSFRGLLNTEAFF TGTGCCAGCAGCTTCCGGGGACTATTGAACACTGAAGCTTTCTTT